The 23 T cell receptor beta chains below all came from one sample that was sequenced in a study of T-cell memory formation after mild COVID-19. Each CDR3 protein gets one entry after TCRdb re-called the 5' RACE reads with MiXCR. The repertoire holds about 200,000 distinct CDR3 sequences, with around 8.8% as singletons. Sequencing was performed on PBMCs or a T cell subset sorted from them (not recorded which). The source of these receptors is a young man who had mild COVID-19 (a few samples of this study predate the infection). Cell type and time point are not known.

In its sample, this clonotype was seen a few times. The CDR3 nucleotides read TGCAGTGCTCCGGGACCCTACTCTGGAAACACCATATATTTT. Translating it yields CSAPGPYSGNTIYF. The gene calls are TRBV20-1 and TRBJ1-3; TRBD1 might be the D (5 bases). CDR1 and CDR2 from the germline V gene are DFQATT and SNEGSKA (reference sequence). The CDR3 is 14 residues long. Between the trimmed V and J ends, which lost 5 bases and 0 bases, there was a span of 11 bases.

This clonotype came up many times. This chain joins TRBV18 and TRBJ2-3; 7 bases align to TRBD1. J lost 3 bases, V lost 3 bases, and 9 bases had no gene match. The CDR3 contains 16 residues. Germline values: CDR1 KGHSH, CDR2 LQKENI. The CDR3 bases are TGTGCCAGCTCACCCACGGGACAGTCGTGGACAGATACGCAGTATTTT. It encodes CASSPTGQSWTDTQYF.

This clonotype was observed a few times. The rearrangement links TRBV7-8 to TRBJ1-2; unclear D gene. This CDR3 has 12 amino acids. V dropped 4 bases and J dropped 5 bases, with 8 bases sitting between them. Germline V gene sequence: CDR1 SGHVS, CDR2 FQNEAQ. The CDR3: CASSSLGYGYTF. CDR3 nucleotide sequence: TGTGCCAGCAGCTCCTTGGGGTATGGCTACACCTTC.

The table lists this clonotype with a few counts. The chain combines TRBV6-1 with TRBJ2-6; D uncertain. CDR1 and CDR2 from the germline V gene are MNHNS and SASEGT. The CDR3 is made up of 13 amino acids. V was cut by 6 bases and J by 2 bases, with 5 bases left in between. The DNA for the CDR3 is TGTGCCAGCAGGAAACCTGGGGCCAACGTCCTGACTTTC. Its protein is CASRKPGANVLTF.

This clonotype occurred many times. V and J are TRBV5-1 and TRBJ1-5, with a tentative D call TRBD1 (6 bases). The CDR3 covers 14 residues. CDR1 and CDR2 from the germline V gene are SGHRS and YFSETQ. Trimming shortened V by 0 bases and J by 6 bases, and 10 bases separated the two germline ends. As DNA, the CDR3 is TGCGCCAGCAGCTTGGCGGGGGCGGGTCAGCCCCAGCATTTT. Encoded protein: CASSLAGAGQPQHF.

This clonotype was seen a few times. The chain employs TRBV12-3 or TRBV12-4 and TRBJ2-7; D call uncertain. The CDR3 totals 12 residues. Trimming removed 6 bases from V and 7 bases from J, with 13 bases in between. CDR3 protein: CASSRTTSEQYV. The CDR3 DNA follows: TGTGCCAGCAGCCGAACGACAAGTGAGCAGTACGTC.

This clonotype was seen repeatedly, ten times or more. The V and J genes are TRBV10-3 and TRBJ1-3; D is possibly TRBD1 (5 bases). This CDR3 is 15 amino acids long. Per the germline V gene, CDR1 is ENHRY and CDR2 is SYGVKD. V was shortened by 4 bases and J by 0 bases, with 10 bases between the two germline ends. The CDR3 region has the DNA TGTGCCATCAGTGGACAGCCTAGCTCTGGAAACACCATATATTTT. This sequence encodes CAISGQPSSGNTIYF.

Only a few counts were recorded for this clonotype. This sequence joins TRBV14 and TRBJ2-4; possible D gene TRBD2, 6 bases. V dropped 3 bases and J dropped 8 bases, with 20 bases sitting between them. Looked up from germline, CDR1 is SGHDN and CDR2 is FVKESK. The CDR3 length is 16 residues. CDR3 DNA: TGTGCCAGCAGCCAGCCGGGACTCCCGGGTCAGGACATTCAGTACTTC. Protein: CASSQPGLPGQDIQYF.

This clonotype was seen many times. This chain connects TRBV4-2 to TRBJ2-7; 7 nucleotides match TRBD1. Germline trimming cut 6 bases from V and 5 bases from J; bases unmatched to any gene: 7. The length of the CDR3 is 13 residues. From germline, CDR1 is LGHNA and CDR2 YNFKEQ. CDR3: CASSSTGSHEQYF. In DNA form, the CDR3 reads TGTGCCAGCAGTTCGACAGGGTCCCACGAGCAGTACTTC.

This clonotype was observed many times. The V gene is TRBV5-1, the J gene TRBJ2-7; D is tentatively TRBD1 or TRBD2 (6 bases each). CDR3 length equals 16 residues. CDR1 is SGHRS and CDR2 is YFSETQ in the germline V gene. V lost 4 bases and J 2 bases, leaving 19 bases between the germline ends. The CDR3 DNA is TGCGCCAGCAGCCAGGGGACGGACTACTGGCCCTACGAGCAGTACGTC. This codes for CASSQGTDYWPYEQYV.

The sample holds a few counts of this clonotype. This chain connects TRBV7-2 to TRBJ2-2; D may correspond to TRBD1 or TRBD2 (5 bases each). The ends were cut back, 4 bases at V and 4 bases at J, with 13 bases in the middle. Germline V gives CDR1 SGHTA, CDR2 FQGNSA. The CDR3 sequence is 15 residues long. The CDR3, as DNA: TGTGCCAGCAGCTCGGGACGCCTGCCCACCGGGGAGCTGTTTTTT. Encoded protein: CASSSGRLPTGELFF.

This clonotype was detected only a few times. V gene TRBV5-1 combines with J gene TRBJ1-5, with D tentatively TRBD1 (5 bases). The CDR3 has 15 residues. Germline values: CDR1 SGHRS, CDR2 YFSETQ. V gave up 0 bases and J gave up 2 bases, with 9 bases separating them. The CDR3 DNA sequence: TGCGCCAGCAGCTTGGACGGGGCGCGCAATCAGCCCCAGCATTTT. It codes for CASSLDGARNQPQHF.

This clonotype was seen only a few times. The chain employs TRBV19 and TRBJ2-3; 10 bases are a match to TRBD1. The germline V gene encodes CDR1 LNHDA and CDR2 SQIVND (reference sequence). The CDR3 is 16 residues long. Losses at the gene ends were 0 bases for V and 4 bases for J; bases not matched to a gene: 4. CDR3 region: CASSIDLGQGADTQYF. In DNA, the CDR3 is TGTGCCAGTAGTATAGATCTCGGACAGGGGGCAGATACGCAGTATTTT.

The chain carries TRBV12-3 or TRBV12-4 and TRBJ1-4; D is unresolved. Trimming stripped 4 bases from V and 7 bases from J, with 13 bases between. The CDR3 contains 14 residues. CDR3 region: CASSSTAGGEKLFF. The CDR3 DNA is TGTGCCAGCAGTTCGACGGCAGGCGGTGAAAAACTGTTTTTT.

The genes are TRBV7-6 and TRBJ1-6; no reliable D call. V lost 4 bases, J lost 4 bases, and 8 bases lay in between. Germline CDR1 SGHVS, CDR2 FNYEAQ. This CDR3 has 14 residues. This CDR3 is CASSSVPYNSPLHF. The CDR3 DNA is TGTGCCAGCAGCTCGGTCCCATATAATTCACCCCTCCACTTT. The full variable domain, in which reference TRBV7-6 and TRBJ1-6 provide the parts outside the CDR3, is GAGVSQSPRYKVTKRGQDVALRCDPISGHVSLYWYRQALGQGPEFLTYFNYEAQQDKSGLPNDRFSAERPEGSISTLTIQRTEQRDSAMYRCASSSVPYNSPLHFGNGTRLTVT.

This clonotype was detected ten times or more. CDR3 nucleotides: TGCGCCAGCAACACAGGGGCAGCAGATACGCAGTATTTT. Translating gives CASNTGAADTQYF. This chain uses TRBV5-1 with TRBJ2-3, with 7 nucleotides matching TRBD1. Trimming at V came to 6 bases and at J to 4 bases, leaving 5 bases not matched to a gene. The germline V gene encodes CDR1 SGHRS and CDR2 YFSETQ. The CDR3 is 13 amino acids.

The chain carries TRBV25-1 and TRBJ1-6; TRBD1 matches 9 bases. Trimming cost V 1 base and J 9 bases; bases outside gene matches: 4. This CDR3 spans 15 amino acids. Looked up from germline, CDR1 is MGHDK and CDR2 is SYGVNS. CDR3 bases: TGTGCCAGCAGTGAATTAAACAGGGGGCTTTCACCCCTCCACTTT. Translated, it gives CASSELNRGLSPLHF.

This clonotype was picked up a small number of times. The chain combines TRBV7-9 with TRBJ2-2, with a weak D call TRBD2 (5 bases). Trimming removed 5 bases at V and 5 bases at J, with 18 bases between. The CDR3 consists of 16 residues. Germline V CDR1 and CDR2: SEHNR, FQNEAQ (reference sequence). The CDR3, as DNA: TGTGCCAGCAGCGTTACAGCCTCGGGGATGACCGGGGAGCTGTTTTTT. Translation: CASSVTASGMTGELFF.

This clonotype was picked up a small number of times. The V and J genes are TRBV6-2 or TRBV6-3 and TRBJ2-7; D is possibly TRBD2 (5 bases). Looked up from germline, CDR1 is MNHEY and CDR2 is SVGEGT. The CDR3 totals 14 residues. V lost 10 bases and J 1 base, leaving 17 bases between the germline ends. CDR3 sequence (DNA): TGTGCCACAAACCCCGCTAGCAGTTCCTACGAGCAGTACTTC. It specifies CATNPASSSYEQYF.

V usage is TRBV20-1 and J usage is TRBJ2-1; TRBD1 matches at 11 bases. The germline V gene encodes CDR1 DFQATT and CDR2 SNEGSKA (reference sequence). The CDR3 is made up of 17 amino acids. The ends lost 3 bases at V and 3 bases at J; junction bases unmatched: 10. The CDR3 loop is CSARSGAGTGGYNEQFF. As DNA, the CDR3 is TGCAGTGCTAGGTCGGGTGCCGGGACAGGGGGCTACAATGAGCAGTTCTTC.

Here the CDR3 reads CASSQGLAGGNEQFF. The CDR3 DNA follows: TGTGCCAGCAGCCAGGGACTAGCGGGGGGGAATGAGCAGTTCTTC. The gene calls are TRBV7-2 and TRBJ2-1, with 16 bases lining up with TRBD2. Germline CDR1 reads SGHTA; CDR2 reads FQGNSA. The CDR3 runs 15 residues. The junction had 2 bases not matched to a gene; V was cut back by 5 bases and J by 7 bases.

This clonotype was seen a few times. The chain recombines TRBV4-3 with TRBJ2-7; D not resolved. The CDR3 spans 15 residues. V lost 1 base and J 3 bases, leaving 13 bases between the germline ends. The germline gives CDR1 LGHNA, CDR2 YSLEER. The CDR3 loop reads CASSQGSGRFYEQYF. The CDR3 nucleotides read TGCGCCAGCAGCCAAGGAAGTGGCAGGTTCTACGAGCAGTACTTC.

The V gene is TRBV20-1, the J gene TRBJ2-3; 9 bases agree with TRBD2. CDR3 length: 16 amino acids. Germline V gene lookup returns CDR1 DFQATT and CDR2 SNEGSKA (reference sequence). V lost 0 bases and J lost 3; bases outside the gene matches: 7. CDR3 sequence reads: CSARDTQRGETDTQYF. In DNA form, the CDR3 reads TGCAGTGCTAGAGATACCCAGCGGGGGGAGACAGATACGCAGTATTTT.